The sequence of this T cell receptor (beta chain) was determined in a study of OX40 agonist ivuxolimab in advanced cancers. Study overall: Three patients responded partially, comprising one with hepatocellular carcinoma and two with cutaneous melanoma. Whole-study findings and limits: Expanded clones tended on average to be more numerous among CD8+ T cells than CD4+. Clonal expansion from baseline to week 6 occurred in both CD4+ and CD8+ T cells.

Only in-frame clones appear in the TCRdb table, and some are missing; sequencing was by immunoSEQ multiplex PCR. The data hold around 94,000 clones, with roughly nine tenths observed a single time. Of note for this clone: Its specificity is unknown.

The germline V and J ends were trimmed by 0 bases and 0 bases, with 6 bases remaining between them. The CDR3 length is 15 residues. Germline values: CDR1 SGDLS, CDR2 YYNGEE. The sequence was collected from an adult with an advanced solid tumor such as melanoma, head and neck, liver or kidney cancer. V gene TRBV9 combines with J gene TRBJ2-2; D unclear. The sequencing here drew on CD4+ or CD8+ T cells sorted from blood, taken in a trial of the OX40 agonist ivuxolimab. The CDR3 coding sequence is TGTGCCAGCAGCGTAGAGGGATCGAACACCGGGGAGCTGTTTTTT. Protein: CASSVEGSNTGELFF.